This T cell receptor (beta chain) was found in a study of T cell repertoires in aging, cancer and after chemotherapy. Overall study results and limits: Median generation probability rose over the chemotherapy interval in each cancer cohort, suggesting rebound thymic output. Age-matched healthy donors had significantly more diverse, less clonal blood TCR repertoires than untreated cancer patients.

Multiplex touch-down PCR with TRB-A/B primers amplified rearranged V-D-J TRB sequences. TCRdb recomputed calls from the multiplex PCR reads with MiXCR, one row per CDR3 protein. Of about 5,500 distinct CDR3 sequences listed, about 27% are singletons. This clonotype was seen a single time. Its antigen remains unknown. A much larger clone sits a single nucleotide away, making a read error possible. The template was genomic DNA from peripheral blood, not RNA. The CDR3 runs to 12 residues. Trimming left V 5 bases short and J 10 bases short, with 12 bases between. The J gene is TRBJ2-1, the V gene TRBV12-3 or TRBV12-4; unclear D gene. Material: blood. The receptor was derived from a human donor in good health. CDR3 bases: TGTGCCAGCAGTCGACCCCTATCCGAGCAGTTCTTC. Its translation is CASSRPLSEQFF.